This T cell receptor (beta chain) was identified in a study of immune characterization of retroperitoneal liposarcoma. TCRdb passed the PCR reads through MiXCR, listing each CDR3 protein once. The sample has about 10,000 distinct CDR3 sequences; under 30% are singletons. The CDR3 extends over 16 amino acids. The V end lost 3 bases, the J end lost 3 bases, and 14 bases lay between the germline ends. Looked up from germline, CDR1 is MNHEY and CDR2 is SMNVEV (reference sequence). The receptor's source is a male donor with retroperitoneal liposarcoma. The rearrangement links TRBV27 to TRBJ2-2; D perhaps matches TRBD2 (6 bases). Specimen: blood. The DNA for the CDR3 is TGTGCCAGCAGTTTCAATCGTAGGAGGGACACCGGGGAGCTGTTTTTT. Protein sequence: CASSFNRRRDTGELFF.